This T cell receptor (beta chain) appears in the sequencing data of a study of CD8+ T cells in alopecia areata. After isolation, RNA underwent reverse transcription to generate cDNA as the sequencing template. Clones were sequenced by immunoSEQ multiplex PCR, and TCRdb holds only the in-frame ones, with some missing. The profile covers 90,000 to 130,000 clones, with approximately 50% appearing a single time and more than 20% taken by the ten largest. Sequenced sample: NKG2D-low CD8+ T cells sorted from blood. The clonotype comes from a human donor with alopecia areata.

The CDR3 reads CASSLGSGHTDTQYF. The DNA for the CDR3 is TGTGCCAGCAGCTTAGGGAGCGGCCACACAGATACGCAGTATTTT. The V gene is TRBV7-9, the J gene TRBJ2-3; perhaps TRBD2 as D (5 bases). The V end was cut by 1 base, the J end by 2 bases, with 10 bases between. Germline V lookup: CDR1 SEHNR, CDR2 FQNEAQ (reference sequence). CDR3 length: 15 amino acids.